What follows are 14 T cell receptor beta chains derived from one specimen sequenced in a study of shared clonotypes between healthy human individuals. Profiled with immunoSEQ multiplex PCR; TCRdb holds only in-frame clones, not every one. Among about 470,000 clones listed, around 79% were seen once. Specimen: PBMCs. The source is a woman aged 40 to 49 in good health. Some clones in this sample may be carry-over from other donors' samples.

Comment on this clone: Given a much more abundant clone one base away, this may be a read error. This chain connects TRBV27 to TRBJ2-7; TRBD2 matches 14 bases. Germline values: CDR1 MNHEY, CDR2 SMNVEV (reference sequence). The CDR3 sequence is 15 residues long. CDR3: CTSSPGTSGSYEQYF. The CDR3, as DNA: TGTACCAGCAGCCCCGGGACTAGCGGGAGTTACGAGCAGTACTTC.

The chain combines TRBV5-4 with TRBJ2-5; 14 bases align to TRBD2. The J call may be incorrect, as the DNA end agrees better with TRBJ2-7. Germline V gives CDR1 SGHNT, CDR2 YYREEE (reference sequence). The CDR3 loop spans 16 amino acids. CDR3 protein: CASSRGLAGDLYEQYF. The CDR3, as DNA: TGTGCCAGCAGCCGGGGACTAGCGGGAGATCTCTACGAGCAGTACTTC.

The rearrangement links TRBV29-1 to TRBJ2-5; 9 bases line up with TRBD2. The CDR3 length is 19 residues. Germline values: CDR1 SQVTM, CDR2 ANQGSEA. After removal of 4 bases from V and 3 bases from J, the junction contained 21 bases not matched to a gene. The CDR3 nucleotides read TGCAGCGTTGCTCGCTCTTGGACAGCGGGAGGCGGGGGGAAAGAGACCCAGTACTTC. Translating gives CSVARSWTAGGGGKETQYF.

V gene TRBV6-1 combines with J gene TRBJ1-2; a possible D gene is TRBD1 (5 bases). CDR1 and CDR2 from the germline V gene are MNHNS and SASEGT. The CDR3 spans 15 residues. Trimming left V 1 base short and J 2 bases short, with 11 bases between. The CDR3 region is CASSEVPGSNYGYTF. CDR3 coding DNA: TGTGCCAGCAGTGAAGTGCCAGGGTCCAACTATGGCTACACCTTC.

This clone occurred a few times. The rearrangement joins TRBV7-3 to TRBJ2-5; 11 bases are shared with TRBD2. In germline, CDR1 is SGHTA, CDR2 FQGTGA. V was clipped by 5 bases and J by 4 bases; unmatched bases: 3. The CDR3 totals 14 residues. CDR3 sequence: CASSPGTSGETQYF. The DNA for the CDR3 is TGTGCCAGCAGCCCCGGGACTAGCGGAGAGACCCAGTACTTC.

The V gene is TRBV27, the J gene TRBJ2-1; 15 bases match TRBD2. This CDR3 spans 15 amino acids. Per germline, CDR1 MNHEY and CDR2 SMNVEV (reference sequence). The V gene end was trimmed by 5 bases and the J gene end by 7 bases; junction bases not matched to a gene: 3. In nucleotides, the CDR3 is TGTGCCAGCAGTATAGGGACTAGCGGGAGGAATGAGCAGTTCTTC. Its translation: CASSIGTSGRNEQFF.

The chain carries TRBV6-1 and TRBJ1-4; D gene uncertain. Trimming stripped 8 bases from V and 5 bases from J, with 12 bases between. The CDR3 covers 13 residues. CDR1 MNHNS and CDR2 SASEGT come from the germline V gene. CDR3 DNA sequence: TGTGCCAGCCGGCAGTACTTAAATGAAAAACTGTTTTTT. Its protein product is CASRQYLNEKLFF.

This clone was counted once. In nucleotides, the CDR3 is TGCAGCTCGCGGGCGGGAGTAGGAGATACGCAGTATTTT. Its translation: CSSRAGVGDTQYF. This chain links TRBV29-1 with TRBJ2-3; TRBD2 aligns across 7 bases. Germline assignment: CDR1 SQVTM and CDR2 ANQGSEA. This CDR3 has 13 amino acids. V lost 8 bases to trimming and J lost 5 bases; unmatched junction nucleotides: 10.

As to this clone: A junction end diverges from the germline sequence, so it may reflect a read error. The chain joins TRBV7-9 to TRBJ1-2, with D possibly being TRBD1 (6 bases). CDR1 is SEHNR, CDR2 FQNEAQ, per germline (reference sequence). CDR3 length: 13 amino acids. In nucleotides, the CDR3 is TGTGTCAGCAGTCCCCTGGGGGCCCGGGGCTACACCTTC. This codes for CVSSPLGARGYTF.

The rearrangement joins TRBV4-2 to TRBJ1-2; perhaps TRBD1 as D (6 bases). CDR3 length equals 15 residues. Trimming stripped 4 bases from V and 2 bases from J, with 14 bases between. Germline values: CDR1 LGHNA, CDR2 YNFKEQ. CDR3 in DNA: TGTGCCAGCAGCCCGGGGGGGACACCGAACTATGGCTACACCTTC. It is translated as CASSPGGTPNYGYTF.

This clone appeared once. The chain links TRBV7-9 to TRBJ2-7; no reliable D call. The CDR3 runs to 14 residues. The germline V gene has CDR1 SEHNR and CDR2 FQNEAQ (reference sequence). The V and J ends lost 4 bases and 6 bases respectively, with 16 bases between them. This chain's CDR3 is CASSSYDRFSEQYF. The CDR3 region has the DNA TGTGCCAGCAGCTCTTATGACCGCTTTTCCGAGCAGTACTTC.

This clone was observed a few times. This sequence joins TRBV4-3 and TRBJ2-3; D gene uncertain. The V end lost 0 bases, the J end lost 1 base, and 5 bases lay between the germline ends. The germline CDR1 and CDR2 sequences are LGHNA and YSLEER. This CDR3 region has 14 residues. CDR3 loop: CASSQDSRTDTQYF. The CDR3 DNA reads as TGCGCCAGCAGCCAAGATTCCCGCACAGATACGCAGTATTTT.

This clone was seen a single time. The chain recombines TRBV4-1 with TRBJ1-1; D gene unclear. This CDR3 spans 16 amino acids. Trimming took off 0 bases at V and 1 base at J, with 12 bases between the two ends. Germline values: CDR1 MGHRA, CDR2 YSYEKL. CDR3 coding DNA: TGCGCCAGCAGCCAAGATCGTGGGGAGGCGAACACTGAAGCTTTCTTT. It translates to CASSQDRGEANTEAFF.

The genes are TRBV11-3 and TRBJ1-6, with unresolved D. The CDR3 has 13 amino acids. CDR1 is SGHNT and CDR2 is YENEEA in the germline V gene. V lost 3 bases and J 5 bases, leaving 5 bases between the germline ends. The chain's CDR3 is CASSFSHNSPLHF. In DNA, the CDR3 is TGTGCCAGCAGCTTTTCCCATAATTCACCCCTCCACTTT. Using reference TRBV11-3 and TRBJ1-6 for the parts outside the CDR3, the full variable domain is EAGVVQSPRYKIIEKKQPVAFWCNPISGHNTLYWYLQNLGQGPELLIRYENEEAVDDSQLPKDRFSAERLKGVDSTLKIQPAELGDSAVYLCASSFSHNSPLHFGNGTRLTVT.